This TCR beta chain was documented in a study of CXCR3-negative and CXCR3-positive naive CD8 T cells. Broader study findings: CXCR3-positive naive cells had more hydrophobic TRB CDR3s than CXCR3-negative naive cells. Cryopreserved cells showed partially decreased CXCR3 expression, and most assays used fresh PBMCs. Memory CD8+ cells showed much lower diversity, while both naive subsets were comparably high.

Triplicate sorting captured about 300,000 cells each from every CD8+ T cell subset. Germline V gene data show CDR1 as LGHDT and CDR2 as YNNKEL (reference sequence). The length of the CDR3 is 16 residues. For this clonotype: As yet, its antigen is unknown.

UMI-labeled TRB cDNA libraries were prepared by 5' RACE. TCRdb re-called the 5' RACE reads and gives one entry per CDR3 protein, without DNA. Recorded for this sample: approximately 59,000 distinct CDR3 sequences. The chain links TRBV3-1 to TRBJ2-1; with no DNA, the TCRdb D assignment of TRBD2 cannot be verified. Sequenced: naive CXCR3+ CD8+ T cells from blood. Subset indicated: CD45RO-CCR7+CD27+CD95- naive CD8+ T cells expressing CXCR3 (TNR3+). The clonotype comes from a human donor in good health. Some clones in this sample may be carry-over from other donors' samples. The CDR3 spells CASSSRLREGGYEQFF.